This T cell receptor (beta chain) was documented in a study of blood T cell repertoires in COVID-19. Across the study: Acute and convalescent COVID-19 specimens originated in the United States, Italy and Spain. The analysed material was cDNA or gDNA that came from T cells, B-cell-depleted T cells, or PBMCs.

V gave up 1 base and J gave up 3 bases, with 10 bases separating them. Germline assignment: CDR1 SGHRS and CDR2 YFSETQ. The CDR3 covers 14 residues. Original data processing: The authors estimated nucleated cell counts from reference gene primer amplification. Assay used: immunoSEQ multiplex PCR; TCRdb lists only in-frame clones, some missing. V and J calls and clone size are given by that table; D and trimming were obtained from the DNA. Among some 97,000 clones listed, more than 65% were seen once. This clonotype was sampled from a woman between 70 and 85 years old with acute or convalescent COVID-19. Sequencing input: peripheral blood. The chain combines TRBV5-1 with TRBJ1-1; D is ambiguous. The CDR3 coding sequence is TGCGCCAGCAGCTTGTCTGGACTGGACACTGAAGCTTTCTTT. Its translation is CASSLSGLDTEAFF.